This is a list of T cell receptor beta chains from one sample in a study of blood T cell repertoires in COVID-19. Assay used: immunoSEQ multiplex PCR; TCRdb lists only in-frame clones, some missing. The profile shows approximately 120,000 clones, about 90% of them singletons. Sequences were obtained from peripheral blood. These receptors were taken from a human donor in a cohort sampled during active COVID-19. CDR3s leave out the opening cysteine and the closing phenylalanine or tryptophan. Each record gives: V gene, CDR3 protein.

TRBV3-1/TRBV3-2,ASSQGFGGAGNSPLH
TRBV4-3,ASSQGGRGTEAF
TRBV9,ASSPGTSGGRETQY
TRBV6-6,ASSYTGDYGYT
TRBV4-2,ASSQEGQRTDTQY
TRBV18,ASSPHEGGEQY
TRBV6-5,ASMRGSDEQY
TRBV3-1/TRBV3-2,ASSRGQHTGELF
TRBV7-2,ASSLTPRVTEAF
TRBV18,ASSLFSGGAGEQF
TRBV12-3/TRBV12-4,ASSLTRAQQY